This TCR beta chain was retrieved from a study of T cells in Graves' hyperthyroidism and ophthalmopathy. Study context: Upon initial diagnosis and before any treatment, peripheral blood was collected.

Between the trimmed V and J ends, which lost 0 bases and 11 bases, there was a span of 14 bases. This CDR3 spans 13 amino acids. Germline V lookup: CDR1 GTSNPN, CDR2 SVGIG (reference sequence). This clonotype was detected only a few times. RNA transcripts yielded amplified TCR beta CDR3 regions. TCR CDR3 underwent first-round RT-PCR with the HTBI primer set. TCRdb reprocessed the multiplex PCR reads with MiXCR, giving one entry per CDR3 protein. There are about 520,000 distinct CDR3 sequences in the sample; around 22% occur only once, and around 10% lies in the top ten. The PBMCs were sourced from fresh peripheral blood (about 9.7 ml).

The TCR sequence derives from a woman aged 25 to 39 with Graves' ophthalmopathy. The chain uses TRBV30 and TRBJ1-5, with D perhaps matching TRBD1 (5 bases). The specimen was blood. CDR3: CAWSVRGGGTQHF. The CDR3 bases are TGTGCCTGGAGTGTGAGGGGAGGTGGGACCCAGCATTTT.